The next 26 T cell receptor beta chains were all read from a single sample in a study of molecular identifiers for immune sequencing clone quantification. One entry per CDR3 protein results from TCRdb running MiXCR on the PCR reads. The sample consists of about 640,000 distinct CDR3 sequences, just under 20% of them appearing once. Sequenced input: naive CD8+ T cells from blood, with Jurkat cell RNA spiked in. The subset was: FACS-sorted CD8+CD4-CCR7+CD45RA+ naive T cells. The origin of the receptors is a human donor in good health. Some libraries in this study had Jurkat cell RNA spiked in.

Note on this clonotype: This could be a read error, since a much larger clone is one nucleotide away. The CDR3 coding sequence is TGTGCCAGCAGCTCGGTGCCCTTCCGGCTTGGAGATACGCAGTATTTT. Protein product: CASSSVPFRLGDTQYF. The chain has TRBV5-6 and TRBJ2-3; D is unclear. CDR1 SGHDT and CDR2 YYEEEE come from the germline V gene. This CDR3 has 16 amino acids. Trimming stripped 3 bases from V and 5 bases from J, with 19 bases between.

There are many counts of this clonotype. The chain recombines TRBV19 with TRBJ1-4, with 8 bases that match TRBD1. Trimming took 6 bases from V and 7 from J; bases not matched to a gene: 7. The CDR3 sequence is 14 residues long. CDR1 is LNHDA and CDR2 is SQIVND in the germline V gene (reference sequence). CDR3 nucleotide sequence: TGTGCCAGTAGCCCCGGCAGGGGGCTTGAAAAACTGTTTTTT. Residues: CASSPGRGLEKLFF.

This sequence joins TRBV6-5 and TRBJ1-6; no firm D call. Looked up from germline, CDR1 is MNHEY and CDR2 is SVGAGI. The CDR3 is 9 residues long. The V and J ends lost 10 bases and 6 bases respectively, with 1 base between them. The CDR3 coding sequence is TGTGCCATTAATTCACCCCTCCACTTT. It codes for CAINSPLHF.

The CDR3 loop is CAWSVPGTREDTQYF. Written as DNA, the CDR3 is TGTGCCTGGAGTGTACCAGGGACTAGAGAAGATACGCAGTATTTT. V and J are TRBV30 and TRBJ2-3; 8 bases map to TRBD2. CDR1 GTSNPN and CDR2 SVGIG come from the germline V gene (reference sequence). J gave up 5 bases and V 0 bases, and 7 bases lay outside the gene matches. The CDR3 covers 15 residues. The full variable domain, completed using reference TRBV30 and TRBJ2-3, is SQTIHQWPATLVQPVGSPLSLECTVEGTSNPNLYWYRQAAGRGLQLLFYSVGIGQISSEVPQNLSASRPQDRQFILSSKKLLLSDSGFYLCAWSVPGTREDTQYFGPGTRLTVL.

In its sample, this clonotype was seen many times. The rearrangement links TRBV12-3 or TRBV12-4 to TRBJ2-5; no clear D gene. The CDR3 length is 15 residues. The V end lost 5 bases, the J end lost 2 bases, and 15 bases lay between the germline ends. CDR3 bases: TGTGCCAGCAGTCCCCTCCCGCACGGGCAAGAGACCCAGTACTTC. Its translation is CASSPLPHGQETQYF.

Turning to this clonotype: This may come from a read error, since a much larger clone is one base off. The chain has TRBV12-3 or TRBV12-4 and TRBJ2-5; no definite D call. The CDR3 consists of 13 residues. CDR3 DNA: TGTGCCGGCAGTTTCTCCATGCAAGAGACCCAGTACTTC. Translated, it gives CAGSFSMQETQYF.

With regard to this clonotype: This sequence may be a read error, since a much larger clone differs from it by one base. The CDR3 does not end in the conserved phenylalanine or tryptophan, so this is likely a read error. The chain uses TRBV7-6 and TRBJ1-1, with no clear D. The CDR3 loop spans 15 amino acids. V lost 5 bases, J lost 4 bases, and 17 bases lay in between. Germline CDR1 is SGHVS and CDR2 is FNYEAQ. CDR3 sequence (DNA): TGTGCCAGCAGCCCGACGATGAGTGTGGGCACTGAAGCTTTCCTT. It is translated as CASSPTMSVGTEAFL.

This clonotype was seen a few times. The rearrangement joins TRBV12-3 or TRBV12-4 to TRBJ2-1; 8 positions match TRBD2. The CDR3 consists of 18 residues. V shed 3 bases, J shed 1 base, and the junction held 11 bases outside the gene matches. The CDR3 DNA reads as TGTGCCAGCAGTTTGATAAGCGGGGGCGTTCCATCCTACAATGAGCAGTTCTTC. It encodes CASSLISGGVPSYNEQFF.

This clonotype came up many times. The chain recombines TRBV30 with TRBJ2-7; 7 positions agree with TRBD1. CDR3 length: 13 residues. Per germline, CDR1 GTSNPN and CDR2 SVGIG (reference sequence). Unmatched junction bases numbered 5, after V lost 1 base and J lost 5 bases. CDR3 loop: CAWSGVRGNEQYF. The DNA of the CDR3 is TGTGCCTGGAGTGGGGTCAGGGGGAACGAGCAGTACTTC.

This clonotype showed up many times. The CDR3 coding sequence is TGTGCCTGGGACAGGAACTCCTACGAGCAGTACTTC. Its protein is CAWDRNSYEQYF. The gene calls are TRBV30 and TRBJ2-7; TRBD1 might be the D (6 bases). Germline lookup yields CDR1 GTSNPN and CDR2 SVGIG (reference sequence). V was pared by 5 bases and J by 0 bases, with 8 bases between. The CDR3 loop spans 12 amino acids.

There are many counts of this clonotype. V and J are TRBV14 and TRBJ1-2; D possibly corresponds to TRBD1 (6 bases). Germline lookup yields CDR1 SGHDN and CDR2 FVKESK. The V gene lost 5 bases and the J gene lost 3 bases, with 13 bases spanning the gap. The length of the CDR3 is 14 residues. CDR3 in amino acids: CASSETGNDYGYTF. The CDR3 coding sequence is TGTGCCAGCAGCGAGACAGGCAATGACTATGGCTACACCTTC. Combining the CDR3 with reference TRBV14 and TRBJ1-2 gives the whole variable domain EAGVTQFPSHSVIEKGQTVTLRCDPISGHDNLYWYRRVMGKEIKFLLHFVKESKQDESGMPNNRFLAERTGGTYSTLKVQPAELEDSGVYFCASSETGNDYGYTFGSGTRLTVV.

In this sample, this clonotype turned up many times. V is TRBV19 and J is TRBJ2-2, with TRBD2 as a possible D gene (5 bases). This CDR3 has 14 amino acids. Trimming stripped 0 bases from V and 7 bases from J, with 9 bases between. Germline V gene data show CDR1 as LNHDA and CDR2 as SQIVND (reference sequence). CDR3 nucleotide sequence: TGTGCCAGTAGTATAGACAGTGCGGGCGGGGAGCTGTTTTTT. Its translation is CASSIDSAGGELFF.

This clonotype was seen many times. The rearrangement uses TRBV4-3 and TRBJ1-1, with D unresolved. Germline V gene sequence: CDR1 LGHNA, CDR2 YSLEER. Deletions cut 0 bases from V and 5 bases from J, with 16 bases between. The CDR3 sequence is 16 residues long. The CDR3 bases are TGCGCCAGCAGCCAAGATACCGTTGTCTACGGGACTGAAGCTTTCTTT. Its protein product is CASSQDTVVYGTEAFF.

A remark on this clonotype: A much larger clone is a single base away; this may be a read error. The chain links TRBV5-1 to TRBJ2-7; D might be TRBD2 (6 bases). This CDR3 has 18 amino acids. Per germline, CDR1 SGHRS and CDR2 YFSETQ. The V and J ends lost 0 bases and 1 base respectively, with 20 bases between them. For the CDR3, the DNA is TGCGCCAGCAGCTTGGAATGGGACGGGGGTTTTAGTTCCTACGAGCAGTACTTC. Translating gives CASSLEWDGGFSSYEQYF.

For this clonotype: Being one base from a much bigger clone, this may be a read error. The genes are TRBV7-2 and TRBJ1-2, with a weak D call TRBD1 (6 bases). Deletions cut 1 base from V and 4 bases from J, with 16 bases between. Per the germline V gene, CDR1 is SGHTA and CDR2 is FQGNSA. The CDR3 contains 16 residues. CDR3 nucleotide sequence: TGTGCCAGCAGCTTAGGTGGGACAAGTTCTGGCTATGGCTACACCTTC. It translates to CASSLGGTSSGYGYTF.

The sample holds many counts of this clonotype. The chain joins TRBV20-1 to TRBJ2-1, with 7 bases lining up with TRBD2. After removal of 5 bases from V and 4 bases from J, the junction contained 11 bases not matched to a gene. The CDR3 consists of 15 residues. CDR1 DFQATT and CDR2 SNEGSKA come from the germline V gene (reference sequence). The CDR3 nucleotides are TGCAGTGCTGGGAATACTAGCGACTATTACAATGAGCAGTTCTTC. Protein sequence: CSAGNTSDYYNEQFF.

This sequence joins TRBV28 and TRBJ2-7, with D tentatively TRBD2 (5 bases). The CDR3 has 15 residues. Looked up from germline, CDR1 is MDHEN and CDR2 is SYDVKM. Trimming cost V 5 bases and J 5 bases, with 19 bases left between them. Here the CDR3 DNA reads TGTGCCAGCAGTCGTTCGGGATACGCTGGGGACGAGCAGTACTTC. It is translated as CASSRSGYAGDEQYF.

With respect to this clonotype: This may stem from a read error, because a much larger clone lies one nucleotide away. The J gene is TRBJ2-3, the V gene TRBV19, with D maybe TRBD1 (6 bases). There are 15 residues in the CDR3. CDR1 and CDR2 from the germline V gene are LNHDA and SQIVND (reference sequence). The DNA of the CDR3 is TGTGCCGGTAGTACTGGAACAGGGTACCCAGATACGCAGTATTTT. This codes for CAGSTGTGYPDTQYF.

This clonotype was seen at least ten times. This chain links TRBV5-1 with TRBJ1-2; tentatively, D is TRBD1 (6 bases). The CDR3 is 15 amino acids. Germline lookup yields CDR1 SGHRS and CDR2 YFSETQ. Trimming took off 0 bases at V and 4 bases at J, with 13 bases between the two ends. CDR3 loop: CASSLALGQVYGYTF. CDR3 DNA sequence: TGCGCCAGCAGCTTGGCCCTGGGACAAGTCTATGGCTACACCTTC.

This clonotype was counted many times. V and J are TRBV20-1 and TRBJ2-7; D is perhaps TRBD1 or TRBD2 (5 bases each). The CDR3 has 15 residues. The germline V gene encodes CDR1 DFQATT and CDR2 SNEGSKA (reference sequence). Trimming pared 6 bases from V and 3 bases from J, leaving 21 bases between. CDR3 DNA: TGCAGTGCAAAGAATATTGAGGGGACGAGCTACGAGCAGTACTTC. Protein sequence: CSAKNIEGTSYEQYF.

This chain links TRBV6-5 with TRBJ2-1; D tentatively reads TRBD1 or TRBD2 (5 bases each). The CDR3 length is 15 residues. CDR1 MNHEY and CDR2 SVGAGI come from the germline V gene. With 6 bases removed from V and 8 bases from J, the gap between germline ends came to 20 bases. The CDR3 DNA reads TGTGCCAGCAGCCGGGGACGGTCGGGATACGATGAGCAGTTCTTC. Its protein product is CASSRGRSGYDEQFF.

This clonotype was recorded a few times. The V and J genes are TRBV5-4 and TRBJ1-2, with 8 bases aligning to TRBD1. Trimming took 4 bases from V and 3 from J; bases not matched to a gene: 8. The CDR3 sequence is 15 residues long. Germline V lookup: CDR1 SGHNT, CDR2 YYREEE (reference sequence). CDR3 loop: CASSIGTGGDYGYTF. The CDR3 region has the DNA TGTGCCAGCAGCATAGGGACAGGAGGCGACTATGGCTACACCTTC. The entire variable domain, with the rest obtained from reference TRBV5-4 and TRBJ1-2, is as follows: ETGVTQSPTHLIKTRGQQVTLRCSSQSGHNTVSWYQQALGQGPQFIFQYYREEENGRGNFPPRFSGLQFPNYSSELNVNALELDDSALYLCASSIGTGGDYGYTFGSGTRLTVV.

This clonotype was detected a few times. J is TRBJ2-3 and V is TRBV19; 10 bases align to TRBD2. This CDR3 is 15 amino acids long. Germline CDR1 reads LNHDA; CDR2 reads SQIVND (reference sequence). Trimming removed 6 bases from V and 7 bases from J; junction bases left unmatched: 10. The chain's CDR3 is CASRGASGSMNTQYF. Here the CDR3 DNA reads TGTGCCAGTAGGGGGGCTAGCGGGAGTATGAATACGCAGTATTTT.

This clonotype was observed a few times. The chain recombines TRBV19 with TRBJ2-7; tentative D call: TRBD1 (6 bases). V shed 5 bases and J shed 0 bases, with 17 bases lying between them. Germline V lookup: CDR1 LNHDA, CDR2 SQIVND (reference sequence). CDR3 length equals 16 residues. CDR3 in amino acids: CASSAEGGPASYEQYF. CDR3 DNA sequence: TGTGCCAGTAGTGCCGAAGGGGGTCCGGCCTCCTACGAGCAGTACTTC.

In this sample, this clonotype turned up many times. A read error may produce the germline difference seen at one junction end. The V call is TRBV2, the J call TRBJ2-1; 7 bases agree with TRBD1. Per the germline V gene, CDR1 is SNHLY and CDR2 is FYNNEI. There are 16 residues in the CDR3. The CDR3 DNA is TGTGCCAGCAGGGAAGAGCCGGGACAGTTCCACAATGAGCAGTTCTTC. It encodes CASREEPGQFHNEQFF.

This clonotype appeared many times. This CDR3 is CASSLGRMADSNQPQHF. In nucleotides, the CDR3 is TGTGCCAGCAGCTTAGGCCGGATGGCTGATAGCAATCAGCCCCAGCATTTT. J is TRBJ1-5 and V is TRBV7-2; D is unresolved. Trimming removed 1 base from V and 0 bases from J, with 13 bases in between. The CDR3 has 17 residues. Germline V gene lookup returns CDR1 SGHTA and CDR2 FQGNSA.